This TCR beta chain is drawn from a study of type 1 regulatory T cells (dated by TCRdb to the early 2020s). For the wider study: The study characterized an in vitro protocol that generated a Tr1-enriched, alloantigen-specific CD4 T cell product named T-allo10. T-allo10 was under clinical evaluation in patients with hematological malignancies receiving allogeneic hematopoietic stem cell transplantation.

Broad study findings and their caveats: Compared with non-Tr1 cells, Tr1 cells had a narrower TCR repertoire, and the study took this difference to reflect clonal expansion driven by alloantigen.

The sequencer listed for this sample is Illumina MiSeq. TCRdb handled the public reads itself, with Q25 trimming in fastp and clone calling in MiXCR, and kept productive beta chains. CDR3 protein sequences are deduplicated, and each keeps its most common genes and DNA. The sample includes more than 60,000 distinct CDR3 sequences, with 45% to 50% observed a single time. The ten largest account for more than 2% of the sample. Comment on this clonotype: There is no known antigen for this receptor. No much larger clone is present one base from it, and per-base qualities are unavailable.

The germline V gene yields MNHNS for CDR1 and SASEGT for CDR2. From cysteine to phenylalanine, the CDR3 is 15 amino acids long. CDR3 DNA only is kept here, 45 bases in frame from base 1. After removal of 4 bases from V and 3 bases from J, the junction retains 3 bases not matched to a gene. Here the chain combines TRBV6-1 and TRBJ1-5; 10 junctional bases match TRBD1. Material for sequencing was cultured non-Tr1 T cells, either the whole culture or a sorted T cell fraction (not recorded which). Interpreted using the paper, the cell subset or site label stands for: non-Tr1 population from the T-allo10 product. The receptor was derived from a human donor in good health. The CDR3 here reads CASSVGTGDNQPQHF. The DNA is as follows: TGTGCCAGCAGTGTTGGGACAGGGGACAATCAGCCCCAGCATTTT.